This is a list of T cell receptor beta chains from one sample in a study of PD-1 blockade in mismatch repair-deficient tumors. Generated by immunoSEQ multiplex PCR, the TCRdb table keeps only in-frame clones and is missing some. The sample has roughly 14,000 clones; 85% to 90% are singletons. Their recognized antigens are unknown. Specimen: cells cultured in vitro, collected from a patient treated with pembrolizumab. These receptors originate from an adult with mismatch repair-deficient cancer. Both conserved end residues are part of each CDR3. The order of the fields is J gene, V gene, D gene, clone size, CDR3 protein, CDR3 DNA. A D gene is named only where the DNA matches it firmly. Size is stated for part of the rows, as once, few or many counts, or as a class when the clone is expanded.

>TRBJ1-5|TRBV5-1|NA|NA
CASSLGEGNQPQHF
TGCGCCAGCAGCTTGGGCGAAGGCAATCAGCCCCAGCATTTT
>TRBJ2-6|TRBV5-5|NA|NA
CASSFGSRSGANVLTF
TGTGCCAGCAGCTTTGGCAGCCGCTCTGGGGCCAACGTCCTGACTTTC
>TRBJ2-7|TRBV11-2|TRBD2|NA
CASSLGLAASYEQYF
TGTGCCAGCAGCCTGGGACTAGCAGCCTCTTACGAGCAGTACTTC
>TRBJ1-4|TRBV6-5|NA|NA
CASRRAAGEKLFF
TGTGCCAGCAGAAGGGCAGCGGGCGAAAAACTGTTTTTT
>TRBJ2-5|TRBV5-1|NA|NA
CASSPGGGQGETQYF
TGCGCCAGCAGCCCCGGTGGAGGTCAGGGGGAGACCCAGTACTTC
>TRBJ1-6|TRBV9|NA|NA
CASSPRDVSSSPLHF
TGTGCCAGCAGCCCTCGGGACGTTAGTAGTTCACCCCTCCACTTT
>TRBJ2-2|TRBV6-1|NA|NA
CASSSNWELFF
TGTGCCAGCAGTTCTAACTGGGAGCTGTTTTTT
>TRBJ1-1|TRBV7-9|NA|NA
CASSFRTEAFF
TGTGCCAGCAGCTTTAGGACTGAAGCTTTCTTT
>TRBJ2-3|TRBV7-9|TRBD2|NA
CASSPLAGPKRRVDTQYF
TGTGCCAGCAGCCCCTTAGCGGGGCCAAAACGAAGGGTAGATACGCAGTATTTT
>TRBJ2-7|TRBV15|TRBD1|few
CATSRGFSGQGEHEQYF
TGTGCCACCAGCAGAGGGTTTTCGGGACAGGGGGAACACGAGCAGTACTTC
>TRBJ2-7|TRBV27|NA|NA
CASSLYRSSYEQYF
TGTGCCAGCAGTTTATACAGAAGCTCCTACGAGCAGTACTTC
>TRBJ2-1|TRBV27|TRBD1|NA
CASSSDRADNEQFF
TGTGCCAGCAGTTCGGACAGGGCCGACAATGAGCAGTTCTTC
>TRBJ2-7|TRBV18|NA|few
CASSPPVNEQYF
TGTGCCAGCTCACCTCCCGTGAACGAGCAGTACTTC
>TRBJ2-1|TRBV9|NA|NA
CASSAGGGGYEQFF
TGTGCCAGCAGCGCAGGAGGGGGAGGCTATGAGCAGTTCTTC
>TRBJ1-2|TRBV6-6|NA|NA
CASSYSRGHYGYTF
TGTGCCAGCAGTTACTCGCGGGGTCACTATGGCTACACCTTC
>TRBJ2-7|TRBV28|NA|NA
CASSLQSRREQYF
TGTGCCAGCAGTTTACAGTCACGACGCGAGCAGTACTTC
>TRBJ2-7|TRBV15|NA|NA
CATSGPRREQYF
TGTGCCACCAGCGGGCCTCGGCGCGAGCAGTACTTC
>TRBJ2-1|TRBV7-3|TRBD1|NA
CASRDRGNEQFF
TGTGCCAGCAGGGACAGGGGAAACGAGCAGTTCTTC
>TRBJ2-3|TRBV18|NA|NA
CASSPVQRDTQYF
TGTGCCAGCTCGCCCGTACAGCGAGATACGCAGTATTTT
>TRBJ1-2|TRBV21-1|NA|medium-sized
CASSKGGITIGYTF
TGTGCCAGCAGCAAGGGCGGTATAACTATTGGCTACACCTTC
>TRBJ1-2|TRBV5-4|TRBD1|NA
CASSLAEGTGKRYTF
TGTGCCAGCAGCTTGGCCGAAGGGACAGGGAAACGCTACACCTTC
>TRBJ2-7|TRBV7-2|TRBD2|NA
CASSSTSGGNTEQYF
TGTGCCAGCAGCTCTACTAGCGGGGGGAACACGGAGCAGTACTTC
>TRBJ2-6|TRBV5-7|NA|NA
CASSLRRNSGANVLTF
TGTGCCAGCAGCTTACGACGGAACTCTGGGGCCAACGTCCTGACTTTC
>TRBJ1-2|TRBV30|NA|NA
CAWSVMGYGYTF
TGTGCCTGGAGTGTAATGGGCTATGGCTACACCTTC
>TRBJ2-1|TRBV7-7|TRBD2|NA
CASSPTSTSGTDEQFF
TGTGCCAGCAGCCCCACCAGTACTAGCGGTACGGATGAGCAGTTCTTC
>TRBJ2-2|TRBV9|NA|NA
CASSPGYTGELFF
TGTGCCAGCAGTCCAGGGTACACCGGGGAGCTGTTTTTT
>TRBJ2-7|TRBV28|TRBD2|NA
CASSLGLAGAYEQYF
TGTGCCAGCAGTTTGGGACTAGCGGGAGCCTACGAGCAGTACTTC
>TRBJ1-4|TRBV30|NA|NA
CAWSVKGGEKLFF
TGTGCCTGGAGTGTAAAGGGGGGGGAAAAACTGTTTTTT
>TRBJ2-5|TRBV29-1|TRBD1|NA
CSAQDRGETQYF
TGCAGCGCCCAGGACAGGGGTGAGACCCAGTACTTC
>TRBJ1-1|TRBV5-1|TRBD1|NA
CASSSGTANTEAFF
TGCGCCAGCAGCTCCGGGACAGCGAACACTGAAGCTTTCTTT
>TRBJ1-1|TRBV15|NA|NA
CATSRVQAGRTEAFF
TGTGCCACCAGCAGAGTACAGGCGGGCCGTACTGAAGCTTTCTTT
>TRBJ2-1|TRBV19|TRBD2|once
CASSWTSLGDDEQFF
TGTGCCAGTAGTTGGACTAGCCTGGGGGACGATGAGCAGTTCTTC
>TRBJ2-1|TRBV30|TRBD1|NA
CAWRGDSNNEQFF
TGTGCCTGGAGGGGGGACAGCAACAATGAGCAGTTCTTC
>TRBJ2-7|TRBV18|NA|NA
CASSPMAPIEQYF
TGTGCCAGCTCACCAATGGCACCCATCGAGCAGTACTTC
>TRBJ2-7|TRBV19|TRBD2|once
CASSARTSGRTYEQYF
TGTGCCAGTAGTGCCCGGACTAGCGGGAGGACCTACGAGCAGTACTTC
>TRBJ2-3|TRBV29-1|NA|once
CSALRGGTDTQYF
TGCAGCGCCTTGAGGGGGGGCACAGATACGCAGTATTTT
>TRBJ2-3|TRBV29-1|NA|NA
CSVDDRKSTDTQYF
TGCAGCGTTGATGACCGAAAAAGCACAGATACGCAGTATTTT
>TRBJ2-7|TRBV27|TRBD2|NA
CASSLVGGSHEQYF
TGTGCCAGCAGTTTGGTAGGCGGGAGCCACGAGCAGTACTTC
>TRBJ2-3|TRBV13|TRBD2|NA
CASSPILASGSTDTQYF
TGTGCCAGCAGCCCGATTTTAGCTAGCGGGAGTACAGATACGCAGTATTTT
>TRBJ1-3|TRBV29-1|NA|few
CSVEETPGGIDTIYF
TGCAGCGTTGAAGAAACGCCCGGTGGCATAGACACCATATATTTT
>TRBJ1-2|TRBV7-2|NA|NA
CASSPPGGGYYGYTF
TGTGCCAGCAGCCCCCCGGGGGGCGGGTACTATGGCTACACCTTC
>TRBJ1-2|TRBV2|NA|NA
CASSDQGTTGYTF
TGTGCCAGCAGTGATCAGGGGACAACTGGCTACACCTTC
>TRBJ2-7|TRBV2|TRBD2|once
CASSAVGTTYEQYF
TGTGCCAGCAGTGCGGTCGGGACTACCTACGAGCAGTACTTC
>TRBJ2-1|TRBV28|TRBD2|NA
CASSRETSRYNEQFF
TGTGCCAGCAGTAGGGAGACTAGCAGGTACAATGAGCAGTTCTTC
>TRBJ2-5|TRBV7-9|NA|NA
CASSRGANQETQYF
TGTGCCAGCAGTCGAGGGGCGAACCAAGAGACCCAGTACTTC
>TRBJ1-3|TRBV28|NA|NA
CASSLIGQNTIYF
TGTGCCAGCAGTCTGATCGGACAGAACACCATATATTTT
>TRBJ2-3|TRBV7-8|NA|NA
CASSPLEAADTQYF
TGTGCCAGCAGCCCGCTTGAGGCCGCAGATACGCAGTATTTT
>TRBJ1-1|TRBV14|NA|NA
CASSQYAYRAVRTEAFF
TGTGCCAGCAGCCAATATGCTTACCGGGCCGTGAGGACTGAAGCTTTCTTT
>TRBJ2-2|TRBV7-9|NA|NA
CAGGDTGELFF
TGTGCCGGCGGGGACACCGGGGAGCTGTTTTTT
>TRBJ1-4|TRBV4-1|TRBD1|NA
CASSRGQGINEKLFF
TGCGCCAGCAGCCGAGGACAGGGGATTAATGAAAAACTGTTTTTT
>TRBJ2-1|TRBV19|NA|NA
CASSIQESRYNEQFF
TGTGCCAGTAGTATCCAGGAGTCGCGTTACAATGAGCAGTTCTTC
>TRBJ2-3|TRBV20-1|NA|NA
CSATPGDTQYF
TGCAGTGCCACGCCCGGGGATACGCAGTATTTT